Listed below are T cell receptor beta chains from one sample, sequenced in a study of blood T cell repertoires in COVID-19. Using immunoSEQ multiplex PCR, the repertoire was profiled, and TCRdb retains in-frame clones only, with some absent. There are some 150,000 clones in the sample; 88% occur only once, and approximately 1.2% lies in the top ten. Sequencing input: PBMCs or T cells enriched from blood (not recorded which). These receptors all come from a woman in her 30s with acute COVID-19. CDR3s include the opening cysteine and the closing phenylalanine or tryptophan. The D gene is left open where the match is weak. Where a row states a size, it is once, few, many or the class of an expanded clone; other rows omit it.

j_gene | v_gene | d_gene | len | abundance | CDR3aa | CDR3nt
TRBJ2-1 | TRBV9 | . | 13 | . | CASSPQGYNEQFF | TGTGCCAGCAGCCCCCAGGGGTACAATGAGCAGTTCTTC
TRBJ2-7 | TRBV7-3 | . | 15 | . | CASSLDAGASYEQYF | TGTGCCAGCAGCTTAGATGCGGGGGCTAGCTACGAGCAGTACTTC
TRBJ2-2 | TRBV30 | TRBD2 | 15 | once | CAWSELAGGTGELFF | TGTGCCTGGAGTGAGCTAGCGGGAGGCACCGGGGAGCTGTTTTTT
TRBJ1-4 | TRBV19 | TRBD1 | 14 | . | CASSLGQGGEKLFF | TGTGCCAGTAGTCTCGGACAGGGCGGCGAAAAACTGTTTTTT
TRBJ2-3 | TRBV5-1 | . | 15 | few | CASSLESGMADTQYF | TGCGCCAGCAGCTTGGAATCCGGGATGGCAGATACGCAGTATTTT
TRBJ1-6 | TRBV18 | . | 12 | once | CASSPQGHTLHF | TGTGCCAGCTCACCCCAGGGCCATACCCTCCACTTT
TRBJ2-1 | TRBV5-1 | TRBD2 | 14 | . | CASSAGDTINEQFF | TGCGCCAGCTCAGCGGGGGACACAATCAATGAGCAGTTCTTC
TRBJ2-4 | TRBV20-1 | TRBD1 | 17 | . | CSASRDRGLLAKNIQYF | TGCAGTGCTAGTCGGGACAGGGGCCTACTAGCCAAAAACATTCAGTACTTC
TRBJ2-3 | TRBV6-5 | TRBD1 | 15 | . | CASSLNRGFTDTQYF | TGTGCCAGCAGTCTAAACAGGGGTTTCACAGATACGCAGTATTTT
TRBJ2-7 | TRBV6-5 | TRBD2 | 15 | . | CASRNPAGGVYEQYF | TGTGCCAGCAGAAACCCCGCGGGAGGTGTGTACGAGCAGTACTTC
TRBJ1-3 | TRBV9 | TRBD1 | 14 | . | CASSVGTGRDTIYF | TGTGCCAGCAGCGTAGGGACAGGGAGGGACACCATATATTTT
TRBJ2-1 | TRBV7-9 | TRBD1 | 15 | . | CASTIAGQGTNEQFF | TGTGCCAGCACTATAGCGGGACAGGGGACCAATGAGCAGTTCTTC
TRBJ1-1 | TRBV19 | . | 13 | . | CASMEGLYTEAFF | TGTGCCAGTATGGAGGGGCTCTACACTGAAGCTTTCTTT
TRBJ1-1 | TRBV6-6 | . | 15 | . | CASSFTGYTGTEAFF | TGTGCCAGCAGTTTCACAGGGTACACAGGCACTGAAGCTTTCTTT
TRBJ1-5 | TRBV6-1 | TRBD1 | 14 | . | CASSEGTGYQPQHF | TGTGCCAGCAGTGAAGGGACAGGTTATCAGCCCCAGCATTTT
TRBJ1-2 | TRBV9 | TRBD1 | 14 | once | CASSLDRGDYGYTF | TGTGCCAGCTCCTTGGACAGGGGGGACTATGGCTACACCTTC
TRBJ2-1 | TRBV11-3 | . | 14 | . | CASSLGPAANEQFF | TGTGCCAGCAGCTTAGGCCCAGCGGCAAATGAGCAGTTCTTC
TRBJ2-2 | TRBV19 | TRBD2 | 13 | . | CAGQTSGTGELFF | TGTGCCGGCCAGACTAGCGGGACCGGGGAGCTGTTTTTT
TRBJ1-1 | TRBV15 | . | 16 | few | CATSRDRGTLNTEAFF | TGTGCCACCAGCAGAGATAGGGGGACACTGAACACTGAAGCTTTCTTT
TRBJ2-1 | TRBV27 | TRBD2 | 15 | few | CASSLIREAVDEQFF | TGTGCCAGCAGTTTGATCCGGGAGGCCGTCGATGAGCAGTTCTTC
TRBJ2-1 | TRBV5-4 | . | 12 | . | CASTSPLNEQFF | TGTGCCAGCACCTCCCCTCTTAATGAGCAGTTCTTC
TRBJ1-1 | TRBV7-9 | . | 14 | . | CASSFTLGGTEAFF | TGTGCCAGCAGCTTCACCCTGGGGGGCACTGAAGCTTTCTTT
TRBJ2-3 | TRBV4-3 | TRBD1 | 15 | . | CASSPGQLGTDTQYF | TGCGCCAGCAGCCCGGGACAGTTAGGCACAGATACGCAGTATTTT
TRBJ2-5 | TRBV11-2 | TRBD1 | 18 | . | CASSLVRNRGRDGETQYF | TGTGCCAGCAGCTTAGTGAGGAACAGGGGGCGTGACGGAGAGACCCAGTACTTC
TRBJ1-2 | TRBV6-1 | . | 13 | medium-sized | CASSETANYGYTF | TGTGCCAGCAGTGAAACAGCAAACTATGGCTACACCTTC
TRBJ1-4 | TRBV2 | . | 12 | . | CASTPPEGKLFF | TGTGCCAGCACCCCTCCAGAGGGAAAACTGTTTTTT
TRBJ2-5 | TRBV18 | . | 15 | . | CASSPPGRIQETQYF | TGTGCCAGCTCACCACCAGGGAGGATCCAAGAGACCCAGTACTTC
TRBJ2-3 | TRBV14 | TRBD2 | 18 | . | CASSHARARGSFPDTQYF | TGTGCCAGCAGTCATGCTAGGGCACGCGGGAGTTTCCCAGATACGCAGTATTTT
TRBJ2-7 | TRBV6-4 | . | 14 | . | CASGGADSSYEQYF | TGTGCCAGCGGGGGCGCGGACAGCTCCTACGAGCAGTACTTC